A single sample is the source of the 30 T cell receptor beta chains below, sequenced in a study of blood T cells in healthy people across ages. Then a second PCR, running about 7 to 11 cycles, was carried out with a sample-barcoded 5' primer and a J-beta primer mix. TCRdb re-called the 5' RACE reads through MiXCR, storing one row per CDR3 protein. The table includes under 1,000,000 distinct CDR3 sequences, about 36% detected once. The specimen sequenced was blood. These receptors were taken from a man between 18 and 29 years old in good health.

This clonotype was seen a few times. The chain carries TRBV12-3 or TRBV12-4 and TRBJ2-1, with TRBD2 matching over 7 bases. This CDR3 has 13 amino acids. Trimming cost V 5 bases and J 9 bases; bases outside gene matches: 7. This chain's CDR3 is CASSVRGTGEQFF. The CDR3 region has the DNA TGTGCCAGCAGTGTGCGGGGGACGGGTGAGCAGTTCTTC.

The V gene is TRBV20-1, the J gene TRBJ1-5, with 10 bases that match TRBD1. J gave up 7 bases and V 5 bases, and 8 bases lay outside the gene matches. Germline values: CDR1 DFQATT, CDR2 SNEGSKA (reference sequence). CDR3 length equals 14 residues. CDR3 amino acids: CSASGTGAQQPQHF. The CDR3 DNA is TGCAGTGCTTCCGGGACAGGGGCTCAACAGCCCCAGCATTTT.

V gene TRBV28 combines with J gene TRBJ2-5, with D unclear. Per germline, CDR1 MDHEN and CDR2 SYDVKM. V lost 5 bases, J lost 9 bases, and 13 bases lay in between. This CDR3 is 12 amino acids long. The CDR3 loop is CASSPSLKAQYF. The CDR3 DNA sequence: TGTGCCAGCAGTCCCTCTCTGAAGGCCCAGTACTTC.

This clonotype was counted a few times. The V call is TRBV12-3 or TRBV12-4, the J call TRBJ2-4; D is perhaps TRBD1 (5 bases). The DNA end lines up better with TRBJ2-7; the J call may be wrong. The CDR3 covers 16 residues. The CDR3 protein is CATNFRATEIVYEQYF. Here the CDR3 DNA reads TGTGCCACCAATTTTCGCGCGACAGAAATAGTCTACGAGCAGTACTTC.

The V and J genes are TRBV20-1 and TRBJ2-5, with 7 bases that match TRBD2. TRBJ2-7 explains the end of the DNA better; the J call may be wrong. The germline V gene encodes CDR1 DFQATT and CDR2 SNEGSKA (reference sequence). The CDR3 is 13 residues long. CDR3 sequence (DNA): TGCAGTGCCGGGGGGAAAAAGGGGTACGAGCAGTACTTC. The encoded protein is CSAGGKKGYEQYF.

The genes are TRBV18 and TRBJ1-2; perhaps TRBD1 as D (6 bases). The CDR3 extends over 14 amino acids. Deletions cut 4 bases from V and 9 bases from J, with 18 bases between. Germline CDR1 is KGHSH and CDR2 is LQKENI. CDR3 region: CASSQRTVANSYTF. In DNA form, the CDR3 reads TGTGCCAGCTCACAAAGGACAGTGGCTAATAGCTACACCTTC.

The chain employs TRBV12-5 and TRBJ1-1; 9 bases match TRBD1. Germline V lookup: CDR1 LGHNT, CDR2 FRNRAP. The CDR3 has 15 amino acids. The ends lost 0 bases at V and 6 bases at J; junction bases unmatched: 5. CDR3 amino acids: CASGLVLGQGPEAFF. The DNA for the CDR3 is TGTGCTAGTGGTTTGGTACTCGGACAGGGGCCTGAAGCTTTCTTT.

This clonotype was detected only a few times. The chain links TRBV12-3 or TRBV12-4 to TRBJ1-2; 9 bases line up with TRBD1. V gave up 3 bases and J gave up 4 bases; unmatched junction bases: 3. The CDR3 length is 14 residues. The CDR3 here is CASSLTDRGYGYTF. DNA of the CDR3: TGTGCCAGCAGTTTGACGGACAGGGGCTATGGCTACACCTTC.

Only a few counts were recorded for this clonotype. The genes are TRBV6-2 or TRBV6-3 and TRBJ1-2; D is undetermined. Trimming took 1 base from V and 4 from J, leaving 16 bases between them. The CDR3 consists of 16 residues. CDR1 and CDR2 (germline): MNHEY, SVGEGT. As DNA, the CDR3 is TGTGCCAGCAGTTACTTAAACCCGTCACCCGGCTATGGCTACACCTTC. Translated: CASSYLNPSPGYGYTF.

This clonotype showed up just a few times. The rearrangement joins TRBV20-1 to TRBJ2-3, with D perhaps TRBD1 (5 bases). The germline V gene encodes CDR1 DFQATT and CDR2 SNEGSKA (reference sequence). The CDR3 is 14 amino acids. The V and J ends lost 5 bases and 1 base respectively, with 13 bases between them. CDR3 sequence: CSAGRRVGTDTQYF. CDR3 coding DNA: TGCAGTGCTGGTCGCAGGGTGGGCACAGATACGCAGTATTTT.

To note about this clonotype: A much larger clone sits a single nucleotide away, making a read error possible. The chain links TRBV15 to TRBJ1-2, with D uncertain. This CDR3 has 15 amino acids. The germline V gene has CDR1 LNHNV and CDR2 YYDKDF (reference sequence). The V end was cut by 0 bases, the J end by 7 bases, with 15 bases between. CDR3 region: CATSRETTAVGGYTF. In nucleotides, the CDR3 is TGTGCCACCAGCAGAGAAACAACAGCAGTGGGTGGCTACACCTTC.

This rearrangement joins TRBV4-3 to TRBJ2-3; 8 nucleotides agree with TRBD2. V was pared by 1 base and J by 0 bases, with 6 bases of the junction left unmatched. CDR1 and CDR2 from the germline V gene are LGHNA and YSLEER. This CDR3 has 17 residues. CDR3 bases: TGCGCCAGCAGCCAAGTACCGGGAGGGGCCAGCACAGATACGCAGTATTTT. Residues: CASSQVPGGASTDTQYF.

This chain joins TRBV4-3 and TRBJ2-1, with 7 bases matching TRBD1. The better agreement between TRBJ2-7 and the DNA end casts doubt on the J call. Looked up from germline, CDR1 is LGHNA and CDR2 is YSLEER. The CDR3 spans 16 residues. Here the CDR3 reads CASSLSGTVTYNEQYF. The DNA of the CDR3 is TGCGCCAGCAGCCTATCCGGGACAGTGACCTACAATGAGCAGTACTTC.

This clonotype came up many times. This rearrangement joins TRBV9 to TRBJ2-7, with D possibly being TRBD2 (6 bases). Trimming removed 4 bases at V and 3 bases at J, with 26 bases between. CDR1 is SGDLS and CDR2 is YYNGEE in the germline V gene. The length of the CDR3 is 18 residues. The CDR3 DNA is TGTGCCAGCAGCCCCGGCGGGGTACAGTCCGATATCTTCTACGAGCAGTACTTC. Its protein product is CASSPGGVQSDIFYEQYF.

This chain uses TRBV6-2 or TRBV6-3 with TRBJ2-2, with 8 bases identical to TRBD2. In germline, CDR1 is MNHEY, CDR2 SVGEGT. This CDR3 comprises 15 residues. Germline trimming cut 3 bases from V and 3 bases from J; bases unmatched to any gene: 3. The CDR3 DNA reads TGTGCCAGCAGTTATAGGCGGGAGGACACCGGGGAGCTGTTTTTT. Encoded protein: CASSYRREDTGELFF.

V usage is TRBV5-6 and J usage is TRBJ2-2; weak D call: TRBD1 (5 bases). V was clipped by 3 bases and J by 1 base, with 7 bases between them. This CDR3 is built from 14 residues. Germline V gene sequence: CDR1 SGHDT, CDR2 YYEEEE. CDR3 DNA sequence: TGTGCCAGCAGCTACAGGTTGAACACCGGGGAGCTGTTTTTT. Protein sequence: CASSYRLNTGELFF.

This clonotype was recorded a few times. This chain links TRBV9 with TRBJ1-5, with TRBD1 matching 8 bases. CDR1 is SGDLS and CDR2 is YYNGEE in the germline V gene. The junction had 5 bases not matched to a gene; V was cut back by 3 bases and J by 3 bases. The CDR3 extends over 15 amino acids. CDR3 coding DNA: TGTGCCAGCAGCGCCGGACAGGGATTCAATCAGCCCCAGCATTTT. Its translation: CASSAGQGFNQPQHF.

The chain combines TRBV5-1 with TRBJ2-5, with no clear D. V was shortened by 6 bases and J by 0 bases, with 6 bases between the two germline ends. The germline V gene has CDR1 SGHRS and CDR2 YFSETQ. This CDR3 has 12 residues. The CDR3, as DNA: TGCGCCAGCAAAAGGGACCAAGAGACCCAGTACTTC. It codes for CASKRDQETQYF.

The J gene is TRBJ1-5, the V gene TRBV20-1; perhaps TRBD1 as D (5 bases). The CDR3 is made up of 15 amino acids. V shed 5 bases and J shed 2 bases, with 16 bases lying between them. Germline values: CDR1 DFQATT, CDR2 SNEGSKA (reference sequence). The CDR3 DNA sequence: TGCAGTGCTGCTCTTTTGGGGGAGGGCAATCAGCCCCAGCATTTT. Translation gives CSAALLGEGNQPQHF.

The V and J genes are TRBV4-1 and TRBJ1-2; tentative D call: TRBD1 (6 bases). The CDR3 consists of 15 residues. V was pared by 4 bases and J by 3 bases, with 15 bases between. Germline assignment: CDR1 MGHRA and CDR2 YSYEKL. For the CDR3, the DNA is TGCGCCAGCAGCCGTGGTTCAGGGGATGACTATGGCTACACCTTC. Translated: CASSRGSGDDYGYTF.

This clonotype was seen only once. CDR3 region: CASSSGPRRETQFF. The CDR3 nucleotides are TGCGCCAGCAGCTCAGGACCCCGCCGGGAGACTCAGTTCTTC. This chain joins TRBV5-1 and TRBJ2-1; a possible D gene is TRBD2 (6 bases). The CDR3 is 14 amino acids. Germline CDR1 reads SGHRS; CDR2 reads YFSETQ. Trimming removed 3 bases at V and 13 bases at J, with 20 bases between.

This clonotype has ten or more counts. The genes are TRBV6-2 or TRBV6-3 and TRBJ2-3, with D possibly TRBD2 on 7 matching bases. The V end lost 3 bases, the J end lost 0 bases, and 10 bases lay between the germline ends. The CDR3 covers 15 residues. CDR1 is MNHEY, CDR2 SVGEGT, per germline. DNA for the CDR3: TGTGCCAGCAGTTATGCGGGGGCTAGCACAGATACGCAGTATTTT. It yields the protein CASSYAGASTDTQYF.

The genes are TRBV5-1 and TRBJ2-6, with D hard to call. Germline lookup yields CDR1 SGHRS and CDR2 YFSETQ. The length of the CDR3 is 17 residues. Trimming removed 2 bases from V and 0 bases from J, with 12 bases in between. The CDR3, as DNA: TGCGCCAGCAGCTTAGTCAATGAGGACTCTGGGGCCAACGTCCTGACTTTC. It is translated as CASSLVNEDSGANVLTF.

The chain has TRBV4-1 and TRBJ1-2, with D possibly being TRBD1 (6 bases). CDR1 is MGHRA and CDR2 is YSYEKL in the germline V gene. Trimming removed 3 bases from V and 7 bases from J, with 15 bases in between. The CDR3 sequence is 14 residues long. CDR3 protein: CASSQSYRESGYTF. DNA of the CDR3: TGCGCCAGCAGCCAGTCCTACAGGGAGAGTGGCTACACCTTC.

The chain recombines TRBV20-1 with TRBJ1-5, with 11 bases identical to TRBD1. The germline V gene has CDR1 DFQATT and CDR2 SNEGSKA (reference sequence). The CDR3 has 14 residues. V trimming: 6 bases; J trimming: 5 bases; junction bases outside the gene matches: 6. CDR3 DNA: TGCAGTGCCCACGGGACAGGGGGATATCAGCCCCAGCATTTT. Translation: CSAHGTGGYQPQHF.

The chain has TRBV5-1 and TRBJ2-5; D is tentatively TRBD1 or TRBD2 (5 bases each). This CDR3 is 16 amino acids long. Germline CDR1 SGHRS, CDR2 YFSETQ. With 0 bases removed from V and 3 bases from J, the gap between germline ends came to 15 bases. DNA of the CDR3: TGCGCCAGCAGCTTGGAAGGGGCTAGCCTTGAAGAGACCCAGTACTTC. As protein: CASSLEGASLEETQYF.

This clonotype was seen more than once but under ten times. The chain couples TRBV7-2 to TRBJ2-3, with D possibly being TRBD1 or TRBD2 (7 bases each). The CDR3 loop spans 15 amino acids. The germline V gene has CDR1 SGHTA and CDR2 FQGNSA. Trimming pared 2 bases from V and 8 bases from J, leaving 17 bases between. CDR3 sequence reads: CASSLSGEGARTQYF. DNA for the CDR3: TGTGCCAGCAGCTTAAGTGGGGAGGGGGCGCGTACGCAGTATTTT.

This clonotype was seen a few times. The V and J genes are TRBV6-2 or TRBV6-3 and TRBJ2-1, with D possibly being TRBD2 (6 bases). The CDR3 has 14 amino acids. Trimming removed 3 bases at V and 2 bases at J, with 8 bases between. Germline-derived CDR1 and CDR2 are MNHEY and SVGEGT. CDR3 sequence: CASSYRGAYNEQFF. DNA for the CDR3: TGTGCCAGCAGTTATCGCGGGGCCTACAATGAGCAGTTCTTC.

The chain carries TRBV6-5 and TRBJ1-2; D is undetermined. From germline, CDR1 is MNHEY and CDR2 SVGAGI. The CDR3 runs to 15 residues. Trimming shortened V by 2 bases and J by 4 bases, and 14 bases separated the two germline ends. The DNA for the CDR3 is TGTGCCAGCAGTTACGAACGGGTCAGCGGCTATGGCTACACCTTC. This sequence encodes CASSYERVSGYGYTF.

The chain recombines TRBV20-1 with TRBJ2-4, with TRBD2 as a possible D gene (5 bases). Trimming took off 5 bases at V and 13 bases at J, with 18 bases between the two ends. The CDR3 is made up of 12 amino acids. Germline CDR1 is DFQATT and CDR2 is SNEGSKA (reference sequence). The CDR3: CSAGAERPIQYF. CDR3 in DNA: TGCAGTGCTGGAGCTGAGCGGCCCATCCAGTACTTC.